One sample yielded the 3 T cell receptor beta chains listed below, sequenced in a study of control samples from healthy donors and cancer patients. This table comes from immunoSEQ multiplex PCR, and its TCRdb copy is limited to in-frame clones, with some not included. This table has 400,000 to 500,000 clones, about 93% appearing once. The sample consisted of PBMCs. The receptors were sampled from a man aged 35 to 55 with head and neck cancer.

This clone was seen only a few times. The rearrangement uses TRBV30 and TRBJ1-1; TRBD1 matches at 7 bases. Germline assignment: CDR1 GTSNPN and CDR2 SVGIG (reference sequence). The V gene end was trimmed by 0 bases and the J gene end by 5 bases; junction bases not matched to a gene: 3. The CDR3 spans 13 residues. The CDR3 DNA follows: TGTGCCTGGAGTGTAGGGGGCATGACTGAAGCTTTCTTT. It encodes CAWSVGGMTEAFF.

The chain recombines TRBV5-1 with TRBJ2-7; 7 bases align to TRBD1. The J segment lost 4 bases and the V segment lost 5 bases, leaving 3 bases of the junction unmatched. Germline CDR1 reads SGHRS; CDR2 reads YFSETQ. The CDR3 extends over 12 amino acids. CDR3 protein: CASRQGKYEQYF. CDR3 bases: TGCGCCAGCAGACAGGGGAAGTACGAGCAGTACTTC.

This clone is a singleton in its sample. The V gene is TRBV12-5, the J gene TRBJ2-1; no reliable D call. Germline values: CDR1 LGHNT, CDR2 FRNRAP. The CDR3 extends over 12 amino acids. V was pared by 7 bases and J by 3 bases, with 7 bases between. The CDR3 region is CASAPDYNEQFF. CDR3 coding DNA: TGTGCTAGTGCTCCAGACTACAATGAGCAGTTCTTC.